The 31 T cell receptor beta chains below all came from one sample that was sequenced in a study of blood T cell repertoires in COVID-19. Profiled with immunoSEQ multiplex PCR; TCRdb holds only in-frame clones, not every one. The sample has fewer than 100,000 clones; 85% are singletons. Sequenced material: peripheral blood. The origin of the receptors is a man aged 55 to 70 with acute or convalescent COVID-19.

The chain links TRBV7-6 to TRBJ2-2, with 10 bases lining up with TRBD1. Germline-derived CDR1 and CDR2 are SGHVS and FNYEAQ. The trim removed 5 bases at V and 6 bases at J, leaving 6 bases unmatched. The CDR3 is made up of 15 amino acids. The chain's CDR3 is CASSRGTGVSGELFF. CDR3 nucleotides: TGTGCCAGCAGCCGCGGGACAGGGGTTTCCGGGGAGCTGTTTTTT.

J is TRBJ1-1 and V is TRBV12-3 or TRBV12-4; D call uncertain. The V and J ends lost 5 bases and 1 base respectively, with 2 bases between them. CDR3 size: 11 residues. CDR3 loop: CASSRNTEAFF. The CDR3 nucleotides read TGTGCCAGCAGTCGGAACACTGAAGCTTTCTTT.

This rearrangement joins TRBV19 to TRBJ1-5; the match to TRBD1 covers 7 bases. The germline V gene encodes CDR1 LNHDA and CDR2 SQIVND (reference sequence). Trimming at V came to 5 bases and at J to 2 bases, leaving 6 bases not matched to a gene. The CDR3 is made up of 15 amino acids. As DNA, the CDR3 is TGTGCCAGTAGTTCACAGGGGACCGGCAATCAGCCCCAGCATTTT. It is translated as CASSSQGTGNQPQHF.

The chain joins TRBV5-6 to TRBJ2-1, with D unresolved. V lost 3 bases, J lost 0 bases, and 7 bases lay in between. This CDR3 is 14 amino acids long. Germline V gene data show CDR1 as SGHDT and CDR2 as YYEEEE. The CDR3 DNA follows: TGTGCCAGCAGCTCCCTACGCTCCTACAATGAGCAGTTCTTC. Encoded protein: CASSSLRSYNEQFF.

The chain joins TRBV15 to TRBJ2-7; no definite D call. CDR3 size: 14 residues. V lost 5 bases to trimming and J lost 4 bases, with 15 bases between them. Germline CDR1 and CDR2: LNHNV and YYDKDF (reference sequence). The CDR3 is CATSLNRLSYEQYF. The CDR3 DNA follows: TGTGCCACCAGCTTAAACCGGTTAAGTTACGAGCAGTACTTC.

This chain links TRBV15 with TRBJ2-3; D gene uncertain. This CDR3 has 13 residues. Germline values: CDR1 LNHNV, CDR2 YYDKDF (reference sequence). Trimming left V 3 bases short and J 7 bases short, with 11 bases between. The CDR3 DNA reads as TGTGCCACCAGCAGGAGGCAACTTTATACGCAGTATTTT. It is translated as CATSRRQLYTQYF.

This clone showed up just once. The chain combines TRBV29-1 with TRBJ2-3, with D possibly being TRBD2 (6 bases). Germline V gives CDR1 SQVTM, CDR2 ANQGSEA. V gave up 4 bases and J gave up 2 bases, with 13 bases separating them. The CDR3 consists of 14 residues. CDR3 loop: CSVVVAGLTDTQYF. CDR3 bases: TGCAGCGTTGTTGTTGCGGGGCTCACAGATACGCAGTATTTT.

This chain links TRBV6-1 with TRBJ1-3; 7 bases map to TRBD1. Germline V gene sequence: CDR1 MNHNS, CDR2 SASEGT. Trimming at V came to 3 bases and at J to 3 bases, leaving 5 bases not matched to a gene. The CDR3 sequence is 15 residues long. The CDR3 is CASSERGQSGNTIYF. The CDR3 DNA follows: TGTGCCAGCAGTGAGAGGGGGCAAAGTGGAAACACCATATATTTT.

CDR3 sequence (DNA): TGTGCCAGCAGCCAAGTGGGTGGGAGTAGGTCAGATACGCAGTATTTT. Translation gives CASSQVGGSRSDTQYF. This rearrangement joins TRBV4-2 to TRBJ2-3, with D possibly being TRBD2 (5 bases). The CDR3 spans 16 residues. Trimming removed 1 base from V and 4 bases from J, with 15 bases in between. Germline CDR1 LGHNA, CDR2 YNFKEQ.

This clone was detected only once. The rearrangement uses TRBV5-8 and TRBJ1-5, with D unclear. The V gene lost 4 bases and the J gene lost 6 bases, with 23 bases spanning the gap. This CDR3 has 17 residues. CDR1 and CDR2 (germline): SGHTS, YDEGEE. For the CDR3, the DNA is TGTGCCAGCAGCGCGGGGAGTCCCGACCTCCTTGGTCAGCCCCAGCATTTT. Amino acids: CASSAGSPDLLGQPQHF. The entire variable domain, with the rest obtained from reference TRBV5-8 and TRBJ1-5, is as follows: EAGVTQSPTHLIKTRGQQATLRCSPISGHTSVYWYQQALGLGLQFLLWYDEGEERNRGNFPPRFSGRQFPNYSSELNVNALELEDSALYLCASSAGSPDLLGQPQHFGDGTRLSIL.

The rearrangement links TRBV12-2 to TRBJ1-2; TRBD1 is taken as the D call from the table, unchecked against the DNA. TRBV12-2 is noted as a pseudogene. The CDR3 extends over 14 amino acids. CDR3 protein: CASRLGGGWSGYTF. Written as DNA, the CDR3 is TGTGCAAGTCGCTTAGGAGGGGGTTGGAGTGGCTACACCTTC.

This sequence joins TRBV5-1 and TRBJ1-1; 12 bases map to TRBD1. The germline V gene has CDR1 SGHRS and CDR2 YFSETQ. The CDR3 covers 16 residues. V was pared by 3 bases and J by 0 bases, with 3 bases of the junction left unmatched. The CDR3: CASSWGQGAMNTEAFF. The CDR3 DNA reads TGCGCCAGCAGCTGGGGACAGGGGGCGATGAACACTGAAGCTTTCTTT.

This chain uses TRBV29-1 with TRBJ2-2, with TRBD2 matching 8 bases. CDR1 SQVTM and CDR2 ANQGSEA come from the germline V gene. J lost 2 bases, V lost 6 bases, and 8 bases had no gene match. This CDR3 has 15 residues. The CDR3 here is CSVASSGANTGELFF. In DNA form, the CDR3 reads TGCAGCGTGGCAAGTAGCGGGGCCAACACCGGGGAGCTGTTTTTT.

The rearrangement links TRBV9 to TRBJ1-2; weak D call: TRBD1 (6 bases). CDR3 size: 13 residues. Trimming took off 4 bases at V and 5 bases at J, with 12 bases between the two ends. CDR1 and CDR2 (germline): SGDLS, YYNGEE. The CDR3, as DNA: TGTGCCAGCAGCCCCACCGGACAGTATGGCTACACCTTC. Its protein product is CASSPTGQYGYTF.

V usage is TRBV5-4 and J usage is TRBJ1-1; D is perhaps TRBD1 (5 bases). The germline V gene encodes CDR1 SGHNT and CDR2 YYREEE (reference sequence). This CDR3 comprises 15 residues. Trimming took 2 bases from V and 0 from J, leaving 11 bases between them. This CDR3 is CASSLPGWMNTEAFF. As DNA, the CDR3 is TGTGCCAGCAGCTTACCAGGGTGGATGAACACTGAAGCTTTCTTT.

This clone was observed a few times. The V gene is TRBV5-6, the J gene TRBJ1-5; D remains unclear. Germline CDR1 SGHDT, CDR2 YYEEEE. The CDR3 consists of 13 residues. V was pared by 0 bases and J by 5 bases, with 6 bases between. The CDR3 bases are TGTGCCAGCAGCTTGGCGGGATATCAGCCCCAGCATTTT. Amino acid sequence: CASSLAGYQPQHF.

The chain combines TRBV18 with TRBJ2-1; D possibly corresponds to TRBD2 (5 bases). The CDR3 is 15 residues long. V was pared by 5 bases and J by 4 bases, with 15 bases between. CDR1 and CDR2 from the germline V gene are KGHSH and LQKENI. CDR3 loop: CASSWTDFFYNEQFF. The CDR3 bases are TGTGCCAGCTCATGGACTGACTTCTTTTACAATGAGCAGTTCTTC.

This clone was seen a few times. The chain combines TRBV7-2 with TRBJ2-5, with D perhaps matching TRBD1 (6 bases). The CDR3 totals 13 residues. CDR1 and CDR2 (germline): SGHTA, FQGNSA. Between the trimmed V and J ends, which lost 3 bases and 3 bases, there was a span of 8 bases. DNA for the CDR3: TGTGCCAGCAGCTTCGCAGGGGAAGAGACCCAGTACTTC. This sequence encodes CASSFAGEETQYF.

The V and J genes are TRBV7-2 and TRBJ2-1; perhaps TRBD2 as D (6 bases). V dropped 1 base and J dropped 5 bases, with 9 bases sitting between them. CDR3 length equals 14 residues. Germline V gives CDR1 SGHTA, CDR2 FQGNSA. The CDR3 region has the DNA TGTGCCAGCAGCTTAGTGGGACTCAACAATGAGCAGTTCTTC. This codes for CASSLVGLNNEQFF.

The CDR3 nucleotides are TGTGCCAGCAGTGAAGGACTCAACGGTCCACCCCTCCACTTT. Translating gives CASSEGLNGPPLHF. The genes are TRBV2 and TRBJ1-6; D is undetermined. The CDR3 is made up of 14 amino acids. CDR1 SNHLY and CDR2 FYNNEI come from the germline V gene. V shed 1 base and J shed 11 bases, with 12 bases lying between them.

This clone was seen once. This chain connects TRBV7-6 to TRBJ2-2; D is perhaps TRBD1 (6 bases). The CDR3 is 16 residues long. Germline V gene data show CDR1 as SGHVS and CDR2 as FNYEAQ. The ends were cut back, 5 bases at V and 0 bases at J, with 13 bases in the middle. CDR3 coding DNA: TGTGCCAGCAGCCCTCGGAACAGGGCGAACACCGGGGAGCTGTTTTTT. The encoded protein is CASSPRNRANTGELFF. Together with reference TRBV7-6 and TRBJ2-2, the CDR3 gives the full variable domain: GAGVSQSPRYKVTKRGQDVALRCDPISGHVSLYWYRQALGQGPEFLTYFNYEAQQDKSGLPNDRFSAERPEGSISTLTIQRTEQRDSAMYRCASSPRNRANTGELFFGEGSRLTVL.

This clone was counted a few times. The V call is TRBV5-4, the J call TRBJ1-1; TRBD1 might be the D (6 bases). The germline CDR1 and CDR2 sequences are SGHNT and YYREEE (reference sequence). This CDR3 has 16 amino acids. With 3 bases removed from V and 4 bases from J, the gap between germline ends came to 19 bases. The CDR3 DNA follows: TGTGCCAGCAGCTCCGGGACCAGGGGTTCGAGCACTGAAGCTTTCTTT. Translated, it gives CASSSGTRGSSTEAFF.

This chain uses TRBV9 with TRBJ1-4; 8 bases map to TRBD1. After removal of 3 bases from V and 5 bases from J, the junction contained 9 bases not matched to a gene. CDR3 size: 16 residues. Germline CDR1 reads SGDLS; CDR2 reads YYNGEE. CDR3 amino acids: CASSAGRQGRNEKLFF. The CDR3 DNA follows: TGTGCCAGCAGCGCGGGAAGACAGGGGCGGAATGAAAAACTGTTTTTT.

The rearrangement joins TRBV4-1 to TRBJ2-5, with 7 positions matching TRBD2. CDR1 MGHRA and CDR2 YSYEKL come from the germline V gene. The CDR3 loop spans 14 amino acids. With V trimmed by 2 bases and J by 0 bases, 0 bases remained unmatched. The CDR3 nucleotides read TGCGCCAGCAGCCAACGGGGGGACCAAGAGACCCAGTACTTC. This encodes CASSQRGDQETQYF.

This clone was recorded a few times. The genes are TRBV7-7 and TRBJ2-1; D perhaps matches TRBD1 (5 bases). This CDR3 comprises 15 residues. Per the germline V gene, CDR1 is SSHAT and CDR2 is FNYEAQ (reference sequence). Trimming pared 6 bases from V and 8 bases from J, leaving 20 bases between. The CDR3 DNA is TGTGCCAGCAGTTTGACCTATTCGCAAGGGGATGAGCAGTTCTTC. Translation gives CASSLTYSQGDEQFF.

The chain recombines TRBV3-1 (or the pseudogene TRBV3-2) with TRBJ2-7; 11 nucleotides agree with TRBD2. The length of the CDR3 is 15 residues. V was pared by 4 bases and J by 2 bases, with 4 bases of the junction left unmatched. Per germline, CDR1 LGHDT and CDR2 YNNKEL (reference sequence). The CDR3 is CASSPLAGATYEQYF. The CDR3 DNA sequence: TGTGCCAGCAGCCCACTAGCGGGGGCGACCTACGAGCAGTACTTC.

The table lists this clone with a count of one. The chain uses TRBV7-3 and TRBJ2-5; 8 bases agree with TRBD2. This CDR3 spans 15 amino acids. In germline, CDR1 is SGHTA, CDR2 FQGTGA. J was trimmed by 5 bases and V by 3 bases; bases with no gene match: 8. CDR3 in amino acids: CASSLAGGELETQYF. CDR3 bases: TGTGCCAGCAGCTTGGCGGGGGGAGAGTTGGAGACCCAGTACTTC. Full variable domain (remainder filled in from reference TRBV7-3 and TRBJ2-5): GAGVSQTPSNKVTEKGKYVELRCDPISGHTALYWYRQSLGQGPEFLIYFQGTGAADDSGLPNDRFFAVRPEGSVSTLKIQRTERGDSAVYLCASSLAGGELETQYFGPGTRLLVL.

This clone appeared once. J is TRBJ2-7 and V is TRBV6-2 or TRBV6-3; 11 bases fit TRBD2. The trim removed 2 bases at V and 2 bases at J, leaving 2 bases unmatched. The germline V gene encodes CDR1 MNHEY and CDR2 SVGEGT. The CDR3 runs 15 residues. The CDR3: CASSYETSGAYEQYF. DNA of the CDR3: TGTGCCAGCAGTTACGAGACTAGCGGGGCCTACGAGCAGTACTTC.

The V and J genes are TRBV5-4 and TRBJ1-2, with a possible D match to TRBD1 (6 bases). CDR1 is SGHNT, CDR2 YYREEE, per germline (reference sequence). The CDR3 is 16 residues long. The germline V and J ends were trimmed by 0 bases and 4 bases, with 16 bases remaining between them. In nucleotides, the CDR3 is TGTGCCAGCAGCTTGGTACAGGGAGATGGAGTCTATGGCTACACCTTC. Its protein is CASSLVQGDGVYGYTF.

Here the CDR3 DNA reads TGTGCCAGTACAAGAAACGGGAGACTCACTGAAGCTTTCTTT. Translation gives CASTRNGRLTEAFF. The chain joins TRBV19 to TRBJ1-1; no definite D call. The V end was cut by 7 bases, the J end by 4 bases, with 16 bases between. Germline CDR1 reads LNHDA; CDR2 reads SQIVND (reference sequence). This CDR3 has 14 residues. The variable domain in full, with the rest retrieved from reference TRBV19 and TRBJ1-1, is DGGITQSPKYLFRKEGQNVTLSCEQNLNHDAMYWYRQDPGQGLRLIYYSQIVNDFQKGDIAEGYSVSREKKESFPLTVTSAQKNPTAFYLCASTRNGRLTEAFFGQGTRLTVV.

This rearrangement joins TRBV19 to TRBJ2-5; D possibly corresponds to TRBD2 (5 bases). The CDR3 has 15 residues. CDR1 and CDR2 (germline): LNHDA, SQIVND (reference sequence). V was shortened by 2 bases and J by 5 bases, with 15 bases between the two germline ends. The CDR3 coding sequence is TGTGCCAGTAGTATATTGCGAGGGAAGTCGGAGACCCAGTACTTC. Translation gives CASSILRGKSETQYF.